This T cell receptor beta chain was documented in a study of cytomegalovirus exposure and HLA in healthy donors. The PCR ran on 60 Vbeta and 13 Jbeta primers. Clones were read by immunoSEQ multiplex PCR, and TCRdb kept only the in-frame ones, dropping some. Of 80,000 or so clones listed, 72% are singletons. Germline V gives CDR1 MNHEY, CDR2 SVGAGI. There are 14 residues in the CDR3. J lost 8 bases, V lost 2 bases, and 6 bases had no gene match. The sample was PBMCs. The clonotype was recovered from a man in his 60s in good health and CMV-seropositive. The chain combines TRBV6-5 with TRBJ2-1; the match to TRBD2 covers 7 bases. This chain's CDR3 is CASSYRRELYEQFF. CDR3 in DNA: TGTGCCAGCAGTTACCGGCGGGAGCTTTATGAGCAGTTCTTC.